The 6 T cell receptor beta chains given below trace back to one sample, sequenced in a study of multiple sclerosis patients with progressive multifocal leukoencephalopathy. The sample's time point: before natalizumab initiation. Only in-frame clones appear in the TCRdb table, and some are missing; sequencing was by immunoSEQ multiplex PCR. The sample lists roughly 28,000 clones; 88% were seen once. Sequenced material: PBMCs. The receptors originated from a human donor with multiple sclerosis.

J is TRBJ1-1 and V is TRBV4-1; D unclear. The V and J ends lost 3 bases and 1 base respectively, with 9 bases between them. CDR1 is MGHRA and CDR2 is YSYEKL in the germline V gene. The CDR3 spans 14 residues. CDR3 nucleotides: TGCGCCAGCAGCCACACGGCCTCGAACACTGAAGCTTTCTTT. This sequence encodes CASSHTASNTEAFF.

The chain combines TRBV2 with TRBJ1-5; unclear D gene. Looked up from germline, CDR1 is SNHLY and CDR2 is FYNNEI. The CDR3 totals 13 residues. V lost 6 bases and J lost 0, with 6 bases in between. For the CDR3, the DNA is TGTGCCAGCAGGCAGTTTAGCAATCAGCCCCAGCATTTT. It encodes CASRQFSNQPQHF.

V and J are TRBV6-5 and TRBJ2-1; TRBD2 might be the D (6 bases). Trimming cost V 5 bases and J 9 bases, with 17 bases left between them. CDR1 and CDR2 (germline): MNHEY, SVGAGI. The CDR3 spans 14 residues. The CDR3 is CASSTRTLGGEQFF. The CDR3 coding sequence is TGTGCCAGCAGTACTCGGACCCTCGGGGGTGAGCAGTTCTTC.

This clone turned up a few times. The genes are TRBV28 and TRBJ1-1; 10 nucleotides agree with TRBD1. Germline CDR1 MDHEN, CDR2 SYDVKM. The length of the CDR3 is 12 residues. J gave up 4 bases and V 11 bases, and 4 bases lay outside the gene matches. This CDR3 reads CASRQGATEAFF. For the CDR3, the DNA is TGTGCCTCGAGACAGGGGGCCACTGAAGCTTTCTTT. Full variable domain (rest looked up from reference TRBV28 and TRBJ1-1): DVKVTQSSRYLVKRTGEKVFLECVQDMDHENMFWYRQDPGLGLRLIYFSYDVKMKEKGDIPEGYSVSREKKERFSLILESASTNQTSMYLCASRQGATEAFFGQGTRLTVV.

The chain employs TRBV19 and TRBJ1-2; perhaps TRBD1 as D (6 bases). From germline, CDR1 is LNHDA and CDR2 SQIVND (reference sequence). V lost 3 bases and J 5 bases, leaving 13 bases between the germline ends. This CDR3 contains 14 residues. The CDR3, as DNA: TGTGCCAGTAGTATCATTCACAGGGATTATGGCTACACCTTC. Translation gives CASSIIHRDYGYTF.

V is TRBV11-2 and J is TRBJ1-2; the D gene is possibly TRBD1 (6 bases). Trimming took 5 bases from V and 2 from J, leaving 15 bases between them. The CDR3 consists of 15 residues. CDR1 and CDR2 (germline): SGHAT, FQNNGV. CDR3: CASSPGQGRNYGYTF. The CDR3 nucleotides read TGTGCCAGCAGCCCTGGCCAGGGGAGGAACTATGGCTACACCTTC. The full variable domain, completed using reference TRBV11-2 and TRBJ1-2, is EAGVAQSPRYKIIEKRQSVAFWCNPISGHATLYWYQQILGQGPKLLIQFQNNGVVDDSQLPKDRFSAERLKGVDSTLKIQPAKLEDSAVYLCASSPGQGRNYGYTFGSGTRLTVV.